This is a list of T cell receptor beta chains from one sample in a study of cytomegalovirus exposure and HLA in healthy donors. Measured with immunoSEQ multiplex PCR; TCRdb has only the in-frame clones, and not every one. Recorded for this sample: approximately 120,000 clones. The source material was PBMCs. These receptors originate from a man aged 25 to 45 in good health and CMV-seronegative. Each CDR3 is given with its conserved first and last residue. A D gene is named only where the DNA matches it firmly.

CASSQEARGLYEQYF,TGTGCCAGCAGCCAAGAGGCCAGGGGATTATACGAGCAGTACTTC,.,TRBJ2-7,TRBV4-2
CASTRQGMNTEAFF,TGTGCCAGCACCAGACAGGGGATGAACACTGAAGCTTTCTTT,TRBD1,TRBJ1-1,TRBV9
CASSLGRSRNYGYTF,TGTGCCAGCAGCTTAGGGAGGAGCCGTAACTATGGCTACACCTTC,.,TRBJ1-2,TRBV5-6
CASSQGGLWDTGELFF,TGCGCCAGCAGCCAAGGTGGACTATGGGACACCGGGGAGCTGTTTTTT,.,TRBJ2-2,TRBV4-1
CASSPTGGYEQYF,TGTGCCAGCAGCCCGACAGGGGGCTACGAGCAGTACTTC,TRBD1,TRBJ2-7,TRBV7-9
CASSESQGSGTEAFF,TGTGCCAGCAGTGAGTCACAGGGGTCGGGGACTGAAGCTTTCTTT,TRBD1,TRBJ1-1,TRBV6-4
CASSQPKDQGSGANVLTF,TGCGCCAGCAGCCAGCCTAAGGACCAGGGTTCTGGGGCCAACGTCCTGACTTTC,.,TRBJ2-6,TRBV4-1
CASSLGYPGSYEQYF,TGTGCCAGCAGCTTAGGGTATCCAGGGTCCTACGAGCAGTACTTC,.,TRBJ2-7,TRBV11-2
CASSSTANTEAFF,TGTGCCAGCAGCTCCACAGCGAACACTGAAGCTTTCTTT,.,TRBJ1-1,TRBV11-3
CASSRQYQETQYF,TGTGCCAGCAGTCGTCAGTACCAAGAGACCCAGTACTTC,.,TRBJ2-5,TRBV2
CASRRGTSDYNEQFF,TGCGCCAGCAGACGTGGGACTAGCGACTACAATGAGCAGTTCTTC,TRBD2,TRBJ2-1,TRBV5-1
CSVASGADTQYF,TGCAGCGTTGCAAGTGGAGCAGATACGCAGTATTTT,.,TRBJ2-3,TRBV29-1
CASSPPGLAGGPDTQYF,TGTGCCAGCAGCCCCCCGGGACTAGCGGGAGGGCCAGATACGCAGTATTTT,TRBD2,TRBJ2-3,TRBV28
CAWRGGESSYEQYF,TGTGCCTGGAGGGGGGGGGAAAGCTCCTACGAGCAGTACTTC,TRBD2,TRBJ2-7,TRBV30
CASSFKGNEQYF,TGTGCCAGCAGCTTTAAGGGGAACGAGCAGTACTTC,.,TRBJ2-7,TRBV11-3
CASSEKAGGVGQYF,TGTGCCAGCAGTGAAAAAGCGGGAGGGGTGGGGCAGTACTTC,TRBD2,TRBJ2-7,TRBV6-1
CASSSFTSGQGPNEQFF,TGTGCCAGCAGTTCCTTCACCTCGGGACAGGGGCCTAATGAGCAGTTCTTC,TRBD1,TRBJ2-1,TRBV11-3
CASSYRAGALNEQFF,TGTGCCAGCAGCTATCGGGCGGGAGCGTTGAATGAGCAGTTCTTC,TRBD2,TRBJ2-1,TRBV7-3
CAWSPGESRTYGYTF,TGTGCCTGGAGTCCCGGGGAGTCAAGGACCTATGGCTACACCTTC,.,TRBJ1-2,TRBV30
CASSLSSGTYNEQFF,TGTGCCAGCAGCTTATCTAGCGGGACCTACAATGAGCAGTTCTTC,TRBD2,TRBJ2-1,TRBV11-2